These 26 T cell receptor beta chains originate from one sample sequenced in a study of T cells in Graves' hyperthyroidism and ophthalmopathy. From RNA transcripts, TCR beta CDR3 regions were amplified. During a first-round RT-PCR of the TCR CDR3, the HTBI primer set was used. TCRdb recomputed calls from the multiplex PCR reads with MiXCR, one row per CDR3 protein. The sample lists a few hundred thousand distinct CDR3 sequences; roughly 18% were seen once. Material: blood. The receptor set was obtained from a woman aged 50 to 60 with Graves' hyperthyroidism.

This clonotype has ten or more counts. The rearrangement uses TRBV3-1 and TRBJ2-3; D may be TRBD1 (5 bases). From germline, CDR1 is LGHDT and CDR2 YNNKEL (reference sequence). The V end lost 6 bases, the J end lost 4 bases, and 14 bases lay between the germline ends. This CDR3 has 14 amino acids. CDR3 bases: TGTGCCAGCAGTCCCTGGCAGGGTTCAGATACGCAGTATTTT. This encodes CASSPWQGSDTQYF.

There are many counts of this clonotype. The chain recombines TRBV6-1 with TRBJ2-1, with D unclear. V was shortened by 6 bases and J by 1 base, with 25 bases between the two germline ends. CDR3 length: 19 residues. The germline V gene encodes CDR1 MNHNS and CDR2 SASEGT. For the CDR3, the DNA is TGTGCCAGCAGGAGATTGCCTTTTAAGATGGATTGGTCCTACAATGAGCAGTTCTTC. Residues: CASRRLPFKMDWSYNEQFF.

The J gene is TRBJ1-2, the V gene TRBV30; the D gene is possibly TRBD1 (6 bases). The CDR3 consists of 14 residues. The germline gives CDR1 GTSNPN, CDR2 SVGIG (reference sequence). The ends were cut back, 4 bases at V and 8 bases at J, with 20 bases in the middle. This CDR3 is CAWTRDSHDRGYTF. CDR3 coding DNA: TGTGCCTGGACCCGAGACTCTCACGACAGGGGCTACACCTTC.

This clonotype was seen only a few times. This chain uses TRBV20-1 with TRBJ2-7, with 8 bases identical to TRBD2. Per germline, CDR1 DFQATT and CDR2 SNEGSKA (reference sequence). This CDR3 spans 17 amino acids. V lost 5 bases, J lost 2 bases, and 17 bases stayed unmatched. Here the CDR3 reads CSAPGGLVTDGAYEQYF. The CDR3 nucleotides read TGCAGTGCTCCGGGGGGGCTAGTCACGGATGGCGCCTACGAGCAGTACTTC.

The chain recombines TRBV10-3 with TRBJ1-1; TRBD1 is a possible D gene (6 bases). Germline V gene sequence: CDR1 ENHRY, CDR2 SYGVKD. The CDR3 spans 14 residues. CDR3 coding DNA: TGTGCTACCAGGGGAGGTTCGATCGCTCCTGAAGCTTTCTTT. The encoded protein is CATRGGSIAPEAFF.

This clonotype was found many times. This chain connects TRBV12-3 or TRBV12-4 to TRBJ1-1, with D uncertain. There are 12 residues in the CDR3. Trimming removed 6 bases at V and 2 bases at J, with 7 bases between. Here the CDR3 reads CASRWSNTEAFF. CDR3 nucleotide sequence: TGTGCCAGCAGATGGAGCAACACTGAAGCTTTCTTT.

V gene TRBV24-1 combines with J gene TRBJ1-5, with 7 positions matching TRBD1. This CDR3 is 14 amino acids long. CDR1 and CDR2 (germline): KGHDR, SFDVKD. The V gene end was trimmed by 7 bases and the J gene end by 3 bases; junction bases not matched to a gene: 5. CDR3 amino acids: CATSEDRDNQPQHF. The CDR3 coding sequence is TGTGCCACCAGCGAAGACAGGGACAATCAGCCCCAGCATTTT.

The chain has TRBV12-3 or TRBV12-4 and TRBJ2-2; 8 positions match TRBD1. This CDR3 is built from 15 residues. V was pared by 6 bases and J by 2 bases, with 5 bases of the junction left unmatched. CDR3 region: CASSPTGDNTGELFF. The CDR3 bases are TGTGCCAGCAGCCCGACAGGGGATAACACCGGGGAGCTGTTTTTT.

Concerning this clonotype: One end of the junction is discordant with germline, which a read error may explain. Here the CDR3 reads CASSLEGQGLGNTIYF. DNA for the CDR3: TGTGCCAGCAGCTTGGAGGGGCAGGGACTTGGAAACACCATATATTTT. The chain has TRBV5-1 and TRBJ1-3; perhaps TRBD1 as D (5 bases). Germline-derived CDR1 and CDR2 are SGHRS and YFSETQ. The CDR3 has 16 residues.

This chain links TRBV9 with TRBJ2-2, with 12 bases identical to TRBD2. Germline V gene sequence: CDR1 SGDLS, CDR2 YYNGEE. V was pared by 3 bases and J by 2 bases, with 2 bases of the junction left unmatched. The CDR3 sequence is 16 residues long. The CDR3 DNA follows: TGTGCCAGCAGCGCGGGACTAGCGGGTAACACCGGGGAGCTGTTTTTT. It is translated as CASSAGLAGNTGELFF.

This clonotype was counted ten times or more. CDR3 protein: CSASDQANTEAFF. CDR3 coding DNA: TGCAGTGCCTCGGACCAGGCGAACACTGAAGCTTTCTTT. The V call is TRBV20-1, the J call TRBJ1-1; D is ambiguous. The V gene's germline CDR1 is DFQATT and CDR2 SNEGSKA (reference sequence). The CDR3 consists of 13 residues. V lost 6 bases and J lost 1, with 12 bases in between.

This clonotype was found many times. The gene calls are TRBV18 and TRBJ1-1, with D unclear. CDR3 length equals 14 residues. CDR1 is KGHSH, CDR2 LQKENI, per germline. Trimming left V 2 bases short and J 1 base short, with 8 bases between. This chain's CDR3 is CASSPDSENTEAFF. CDR3 bases: TGTGCCAGCTCACCAGATTCAGAGAACACTGAAGCTTTCTTT.

The rearrangement joins TRBV19 to TRBJ2-1; D gene uncertain. Trimming shortened V by 1 base and J by 5 bases, and 6 bases separated the two germline ends. Germline V gives CDR1 LNHDA, CDR2 SQIVND (reference sequence). The CDR3 totals 13 residues. The CDR3 DNA is TGTGCCAGTAGTATAGCGGTAAACAATGAGCAGTTCTTC. Its protein is CASSIAVNNEQFF.

The gene calls are TRBV9 and TRBJ2-3; 8 bases agree with TRBD1. The CDR3 extends over 16 amino acids. Germline-derived CDR1 and CDR2 are SGDLS and YYNGEE. With V trimmed by 0 bases and J by 6 bases, 9 bases remained unmatched. The CDR3 DNA reads as TGTGCCAGCAGCGTAGGGTCGACAGGGGTCAGGGATACGCAGTATTTT. Translated: CASSVGSTGVRDTQYF.

The gene calls are TRBV7-3 and TRBJ2-2, with TRBD2 identical over 7 bases. V was clipped by 2 bases and J by 3 bases; unmatched bases: 9. The germline V gene has CDR1 SGHTA and CDR2 FQGTGA. CDR3 length: 17 residues. CDR3 region: CASSLSASGVDTGELFF. DNA for the CDR3: TGTGCCAGCAGCTTATCGGCCAGCGGGGTCGACACCGGGGAGCTGTTTTTT. Full variable domain (rest looked up from reference TRBV7-3 and TRBJ2-2): GAGVSQTPSNKVTEKGKYVELRCDPISGHTALYWYRQSLGQGPEFLIYFQGTGAADDSGLPNDRFFAVRPEGSVSTLKIQRTERGDSAVYLCASSLSASGVDTGELFFGEGSRLTVL.

This clonotype was recorded at least ten times. The chain links TRBV2 to TRBJ1-1, with D perhaps matching TRBD1 (5 bases). The CDR3 runs 15 residues. Trimming cost V 2 bases and J 0 bases, with 10 bases left between them. Germline assignment: CDR1 SNHLY and CDR2 FYNNEI. CDR3 protein: CASSEWGGMNTEAFF. DNA for the CDR3: TGTGCCAGCAGTGAATGGGGGGGGATGAACACTGAAGCTTTCTTT.

A few counts support this clonotype. The rearrangement joins TRBV7-2 to TRBJ1-6, with 7 bases identical to TRBD1. Germline trimming cut 5 bases from V and 7 bases from J; bases unmatched to any gene: 5. The CDR3 loop spans 14 amino acids. Germline assignment: CDR1 SGHTA and CDR2 FQGNSA. DNA of the CDR3: TGTGCCAGCAGCCGGGGACAGAGGAATTCACCCCTCCACTTT. It encodes CASSRGQRNSPLHF.

This clonotype was seen a handful of times. The chain uses TRBV19 and TRBJ2-3, with TRBD1 as a possible D gene (5 bases). The ends were cut back, 8 bases at V and 2 bases at J, with 17 bases in the middle. Germline V CDR1 and CDR2: LNHDA, SQIVND (reference sequence). The CDR3 is 15 amino acids. The CDR3 sequence: CASSTGRLTTDTQYF. The CDR3 DNA reads TGTGCCAGTTCCACAGGACGACTCACCACAGATACGCAGTATTTT.

The J gene is TRBJ2-5, the V gene TRBV2; D might be TRBD2 (7 bases). Trimming pared 8 bases from V and 0 bases from J, leaving 13 bases between. This CDR3 region has 14 residues. Germline V gives CDR1 SNHLY, CDR2 FYNNEI. The CDR3: CASPGGQYQETQYF. Written as DNA, the CDR3 is TGTGCCAGCCCGGGGGGCCAGTACCAAGAGACCCAGTACTTC.

This chain links TRBV11-2 with TRBJ1-5, with 9 bases fitting TRBD1. V shed 5 bases, J shed 0 bases, and the junction held 14 bases outside the gene matches. Germline CDR1 and CDR2: SGHAT and FQNNGV. This CDR3 is 19 amino acids long. In DNA, the CDR3 is TGTGCCAGCAGCCCCCCCCCTGGACAGGGGCCATATAGCAATCAGCCCCAGCATTTT. Its translation: CASSPPPGQGPYSNQPQHF.

This clonotype was seen a few times. The chain couples TRBV7-3 to TRBJ2-3; tentative D call: TRBD2 (7 bases). CDR3 length equals 14 residues. Germline CDR1 is SGHTA and CDR2 is FQGTGA. Trimming left V 7 bases short and J 0 bases short, with 11 bases between. The CDR3 DNA follows: TGTGCCAGCAAGCGGGACACTAGCACAGATACGCAGTATTTT. It specifies CASKRDTSTDTQYF.

The chain carries TRBV6-2 or TRBV6-3 and TRBJ1-2, with D unclear. Germline V lookup: CDR1 MNHEY, CDR2 SVGEGT. The germline V and J ends were trimmed by 4 bases and 1 base, with 7 bases remaining between them. This CDR3 has 13 residues. CDR3 residues: CASSSSNNYGYTF. The CDR3 bases are TGTGCCAGCAGTTCCTCAAATAACTATGGCTACACCTTC.

The chain has TRBV6-1 and TRBJ1-6, with no clear D. Trimming cost V 5 bases and J 6 bases, with 5 bases left between them. Germline CDR1 and CDR2: MNHNS and SASEGT. The CDR3 has 12 residues. The CDR3, as DNA: TGTGCCAGCAGTCGCAGTAATTCACCCCTCCACTTT. This codes for CASSRSNSPLHF.

The rearrangement uses TRBV12-3 or TRBV12-4 and TRBJ1-6; D is unresolved. V was shortened by 3 bases and J by 7 bases, with 7 bases between the two germline ends. The CDR3 length is 13 residues. CDR3 DNA sequence: TGTGCCAGCAGTTTTTTGCCAAATTCACCCCTCCACTTT. Its protein product is CASSFLPNSPLHF.

The table lists this clonotype with a few counts. The chain carries TRBV27 and TRBJ2-7, with 7 bases identical to TRBD1. Germline CDR1 and CDR2: MNHEY and SMNVEV (reference sequence). The CDR3 extends over 13 amino acids. V lost 6 bases to trimming and J lost 2 bases; unmatched junction nucleotides: 4. CDR3 sequence: CASRRTGAYEQYV. Written as DNA, the CDR3 is TGTGCCAGCAGACGTACAGGGGCCTACGAGCAGTACGTC.

The chain couples TRBV19 to TRBJ1-2; 8 bases align to TRBD1. Germline V lookup: CDR1 LNHDA, CDR2 SQIVND (reference sequence). This CDR3 comprises 14 residues. J lost 3 bases, V lost 6 bases, and 6 bases had no gene match. The CDR3 protein is CASRPTGDHYGYTF. CDR3 DNA: TGTGCCAGTAGACCGACAGGGGACCACTATGGCTACACCTTC.